The 9 T cell receptor beta chains below were found in one sample sequenced in a study of technical replicates of blood from several donors. Using immunoSEQ multiplex PCR, the repertoire was profiled, and TCRdb retains in-frame clones only, with some absent. The sample has 60,000 to 70,000 clones; around 86% are singletons. Sequences were obtained from PBMCs. Receptors originate from a human donor in good health. Some clones in this sample may be carry-over from other donors' samples.

The rearrangement joins TRBV2 to TRBJ1-5; 7 bases agree with TRBD1. From germline, CDR1 is SNHLY and CDR2 FYNNEI. The junction had 3 bases not matched to a gene; V was cut back by 4 bases and J by 3 bases. The CDR3 runs 14 residues. The CDR3 nucleotides are TGTGCCAGCAGTGTGGAGGGGGCCAATCAGCCCCAGCATTTT. This gives the protein CASSVEGANQPQHF.

The chain joins TRBV18 to TRBJ2-7; 7 positions match TRBD1. V trimming: 1 base; J trimming: 1 base; junction bases outside the gene matches: 1. There are 14 residues in the CDR3. Germline CDR1 reads KGHSH; CDR2 reads LQKENI. The CDR3 region is CASSPQGQSYEQYF. CDR3 coding DNA: TGTGCCAGCTCACCACAGGGACAGTCCTACGAGCAGTACTTC. Supplemented by reference TRBV18 and TRBJ2-7, the full variable domain reads NAGVMQNPRHLVRRRGQEARLRCSPMKGHSHVYWYRQLPEEGLKFMVYLQKENIIDESGMPKERFSAEFPKEGPSILRIQQVVRGDSAAYFCASSPQGQSYEQYFGPGTRLTVT.

This chain joins TRBV4-1 and TRBJ1-2, with a weak D call TRBD1 (6 bases). The V end lost 0 bases, the J end lost 3 bases, and 11 bases lay between the germline ends. The CDR3 is 15 amino acids. Germline V lookup: CDR1 MGHRA, CDR2 YSYEKL. The CDR3 spells CASSQEVRQDYGYTF. The CDR3, as DNA: TGCGCCAGCAGCCAAGAAGTCAGACAGGACTATGGCTACACCTTC.

The rearrangement links TRBV7-3 to TRBJ2-3, with 8 bases that match TRBD2. The germline CDR1 and CDR2 sequences are SGHTA and FQGTGA. The CDR3 covers 15 residues. The junction had 6 bases not matched to a gene; V was cut back by 5 bases and J by 2 bases. CDR3 bases: TGTGCCAGCAGCCAACGGGGGGGAAACACAGATACGCAGTATTTT. Protein product: CASSQRGGNTDTQYF.

The chain recombines TRBV11-3 with TRBJ1-1; D may be TRBD1 (5 bases). Germline CDR1 and CDR2: SGHNT and YENEEA. Deletions cut 5 bases from V and 0 bases from J, with 7 bases between. The CDR3 consists of 13 residues. In nucleotides, the CDR3 is TGTGCCAGCAGCATCAGGGTGAACACTGAAGCTTTCTTT. Protein product: CASSIRVNTEAFF.

The chain carries TRBV5-4 and TRBJ2-1, with D possibly TRBD1 on 5 matching bases. From germline, CDR1 is SGHNT and CDR2 YYREEE (reference sequence). The CDR3 extends over 13 amino acids. V lost 4 bases to trimming and J lost 7 bases, with 12 bases between them. The CDR3 loop is CASSRQGGNEQFF. CDR3 coding DNA: TGTGCCAGCAGCCGCCAGGGTGGAAATGAGCAGTTCTTC.

The V call is TRBV6-4, the J call TRBJ2-1, with TRBD2 identical over 8 bases. This CDR3 is 13 amino acids long. With V trimmed by 0 bases and J by 14 bases, 6 bases remained unmatched. Germline CDR1 is MRHNA and CDR2 is SNTAGT. The CDR3 loop is CASSDSSGLGKFF. In nucleotides, the CDR3 is TGTGCCAGCAGTGACTCCTCGGGACTAGGAAAGTTCTTC.

This clone was counted once. The rearrangement links TRBV7-9 to TRBJ2-2; TRBD2 matches 9 bases. Per germline, CDR1 SEHNR and CDR2 FQNEAQ (reference sequence). The CDR3 is made up of 15 amino acids. The J segment lost 5 bases and the V segment lost 5 bases, leaving 6 bases of the junction unmatched. DNA for the CDR3: TGTGCCAGCAGCCACACTCTAGCGGGAACCGGGGAGCTGTTTTTT. Its protein product is CASSHTLAGTGELFF.

The CDR3 sequence is CASSWDRGNEQFF. Written as DNA, the CDR3 is TGTGCCAGCAGCTGGGACAGGGGCAATGAGCAGTTCTTC. V gene TRBV7-2 combines with J gene TRBJ2-1; 10 nucleotides line up with TRBD1. The CDR3 is 13 amino acids. With V trimmed by 4 bases and J by 6 bases, 0 bases remained unmatched. Per the germline V gene, CDR1 is SGHTA and CDR2 is FQGNSA.